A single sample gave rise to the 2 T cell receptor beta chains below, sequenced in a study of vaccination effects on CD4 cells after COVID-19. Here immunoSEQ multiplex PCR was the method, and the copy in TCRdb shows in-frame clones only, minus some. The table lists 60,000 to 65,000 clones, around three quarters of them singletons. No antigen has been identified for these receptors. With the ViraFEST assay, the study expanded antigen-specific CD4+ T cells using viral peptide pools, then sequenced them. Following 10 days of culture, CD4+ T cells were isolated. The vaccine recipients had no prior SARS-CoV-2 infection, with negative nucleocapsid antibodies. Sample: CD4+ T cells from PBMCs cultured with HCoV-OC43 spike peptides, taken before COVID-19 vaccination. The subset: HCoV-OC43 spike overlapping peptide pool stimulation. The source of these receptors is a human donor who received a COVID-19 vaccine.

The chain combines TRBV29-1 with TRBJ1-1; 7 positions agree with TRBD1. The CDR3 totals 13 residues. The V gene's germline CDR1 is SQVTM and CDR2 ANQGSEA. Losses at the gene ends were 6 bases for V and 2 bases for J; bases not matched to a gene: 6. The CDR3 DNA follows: TGCAGCGTCGAACAGGGGCCAAACACTGAAGCTTTCTTT. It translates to CSVEQGPNTEAFF.

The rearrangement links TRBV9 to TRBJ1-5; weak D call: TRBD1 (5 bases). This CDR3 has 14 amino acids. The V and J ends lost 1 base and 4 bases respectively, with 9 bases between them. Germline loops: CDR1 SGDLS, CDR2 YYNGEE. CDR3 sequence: CASSVSAGNQPQHF. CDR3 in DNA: TGTGCCAGCAGCGTATCAGCAGGGAATCAGCCCCAGCATTTT.